The next 7 T cell receptor beta chains were all read from a single sample in a study of cytomegalovirus exposure and HLA in healthy donors. Clones were read by immunoSEQ multiplex PCR, and TCRdb kept only the in-frame ones, dropping some. The profile shows roughly 300,000 clones, around 90% of them singletons. Sequencing was carried out using PBMCs. The receptors were gathered from a woman in her twenties or thirties in good health and CMV-seropositive.

This chain connects TRBV27 to TRBJ2-2; D is unresolved. V lost 2 bases, J lost 9 bases, and 13 bases lay in between. Per germline, CDR1 MNHEY and CDR2 SMNVEV (reference sequence). This CDR3 contains 14 residues. CDR3 DNA sequence: TGTGCCAGCAGTTTAAGCGTTCCAGCCCGGGAGCTGTTTTTT. As protein: CASSLSVPARELFF.

This chain uses TRBV30 with TRBJ2-1; D uncertain. The V gene's germline CDR1 is GTSNPN and CDR2 SVGIG (reference sequence). The CDR3 runs 13 residues. Trimming left V 5 bases short and J 1 base short, with 9 bases between. For the CDR3, the DNA is TGTGCCTGGGCTCTGGGATCCTACAATGAGCAGTTCTTC. Its translation: CAWALGSYNEQFF.

The chain joins TRBV7-2 to TRBJ1-2; D perhaps matches TRBD1 (5 bases). CDR1 and CDR2 (germline): SGHTA, FQGNSA. The V end lost 5 bases, the J end lost 4 bases, and 17 bases lay between the germline ends. The CDR3 has 15 amino acids. DNA of the CDR3: TGTGCCAGCAGCGAGGGGCGTGCGGTCGCCTATGGCTACACCTTC. Translation: CASSEGRAVAYGYTF.

CDR3 protein: CASSPRTSGGYEQYF. CDR3 DNA sequence: TGTGCCAGCAGTCCACGGACTAGCGGAGGCTACGAGCAGTACTTC. The chain couples TRBV27 to TRBJ2-7; 10 positions agree with TRBD2. The V and J ends lost 5 bases and 3 bases, in that order; junction bases with no gene match: 7. CDR1 is MNHEY and CDR2 is SMNVEV in the germline V gene (reference sequence). The CDR3 is 15 residues long.

The J gene is TRBJ1-1, the V gene TRBV28; no reliable D call. Germline values: CDR1 MDHEN, CDR2 SYDVKM. V lost 4 bases and J lost 4, with 7 bases in between. This CDR3 spans 12 amino acids. In DNA form, the CDR3 reads TGTGCCAGCAGTTCAACGCTCACTGAAGCTTTCTTT. This sequence encodes CASSSTLTEAFF.

This sequence joins TRBV7-2 and TRBJ1-5, with TRBD1 as a possible D gene (5 bases). The CDR3 totals 16 residues. Germline-derived CDR1 and CDR2 are SGHTA and FQGNSA. The V end was cut by 2 bases, the J end by 1 base, with 12 bases between. The CDR3 spells CASSLTGTRSNQPQHF. In nucleotides, the CDR3 is TGTGCCAGCAGCTTAACTGGGACTAGAAGCAATCAGCCCCAGCATTTT.

This chain uses TRBV2 with TRBJ2-3; 10 bases agree with TRBD2. The ends lost 8 bases at V and 2 bases at J; junction bases unmatched: 7. Germline V gene sequence: CDR1 SNHLY, CDR2 FYNNEI. The CDR3 runs 15 residues. CDR3 protein: CASLAAGGITDTQYF. The DNA of the CDR3 is TGTGCCAGCCTCGCAGCGGGGGGGATCACAGATACGCAGTATTTT. Based on the CDR3 plus reference TRBV2 and TRBJ2-3, the full variable domain is EPEVTQTPSHQVTQMGQEVILRCVPISNHLYFYWYRQILGQKVEFLVSFYNNEISEKSEIFDDQFSVERPDGSNFTLKIRSTKLEDSAMYFCASLAAGGITDTQYFGPGTRLTVL.